This T cell receptor (beta chain) comes out of a study of long-term antiretroviral therapy in people with HIV. Researchers ran immunoSEQ v3.0 at survey level. Only in-frame clones appear in the TCRdb table, and some are missing; sequencing was by immunoSEQ multiplex PCR. The data contain over 15,000 clones, 91% of them singletons. CDR3 length: 16 amino acids. CDR1 and CDR2 from the germline V gene are MNHNS and SASEGT. Between the trimmed V and J ends, which lost 3 bases and 2 bases, there was a span of 16 bases. This chain connects TRBV6-1 to TRBJ1-2, with unresolved D. Sequencing was performed on unsorted PBMCs, taken 3 years after starting antiretroviral therapy. The sequence was obtained from a man between 45 and 60 years old with HIV. The chain's CDR3 is CASSDFNDPTNYGYTF. The CDR3 nucleotides read TGTGCCAGCAGTGATTTTAATGACCCGACCAACTATGGCTACACCTTC.